Below, 30 T cell receptor beta chains from the same sample are listed, as sequenced in a study of graft-versus-host responses after intestinal transplantation. These receptors have no identified antigens. This table comes from immunoSEQ multiplex PCR, and its TCRdb copy is limited to in-frame clones, with some not included. The repertoire includes fewer than 130,000 clones, 85% to 95% of them detected once, and around 0.49% sits in the top ten. The starting material was unstimulated CD8+ T cells sorted from spleen or lymph node cells, obtained before intestinal transplant. The receptor set was obtained from a human donor who received an intestinal transplant.

V is TRBV6-5 and J is TRBJ2-7, with no clear D. From germline, CDR1 is MNHEY and CDR2 SVGAGI. This CDR3 contains 13 residues. The germline V and J ends were trimmed by 2 bases and 3 bases, with 8 bases remaining between them. CDR3 in DNA: TGTGCCAGCAGTTACGGTGGTGTCTACGAGCAGTACTTC. Its protein product is CASSYGGVYEQYF.

The sample holds one count of this clone. V and J are TRBV5-6 and TRBJ2-5; D is possibly TRBD1 (6 bases). The end of the DNA fits TRBJ2-7 better, so the J call may be wrong. Germline CDR1 reads SGHDT; CDR2 reads YYEEEE. The length of the CDR3 is 15 residues. In nucleotides, the CDR3 is TGTGCCAGCAGCTTCACCGACAGGAGCTCCTACGAGCAGTACTTC. It is translated as CASSFTDRSSYEQYF.

The chain uses TRBV11-2 and TRBJ2-5; TRBD1 agrees at 12 bases. With 2 bases clipped from V and 5 bases from J, the junction kept 6 bases outside the gene matches. Germline V gene sequence: CDR1 SGHAT, CDR2 FQNNGV. The CDR3 sequence is 16 residues long. The CDR3 loop reads CASSLLGTGGGETQYF. CDR3 sequence (DNA): TGTGCCAGCAGCTTATTGGGGACAGGGGGCGGGGAGACCCAGTACTTC. Full variable domain (remainder filled in from reference TRBV11-2 and TRBJ2-5): EAGVAQSPRYKIIEKRQSVAFWCNPISGHATLYWYQQILGQGPKLLIQFQNNGVVDDSQLPKDRFSAERLKGVDSTLKIQPAKLEDSAVYLCASSLLGTGGGETQYFGPGTRLLVL.

This clone showed up just once. This chain links TRBV27 with TRBJ2-7, with 11 bases aligning to TRBD1. After removal of 3 bases from V and 1 base from J, the junction contained 2 bases not matched to a gene. This CDR3 comprises 15 residues. Germline CDR1 and CDR2: MNHEY and SMNVEV (reference sequence). The chain's CDR3 is CASSFGTGGSYEQYF. The CDR3 DNA reads as TGTGCCAGCAGTTTCGGGACAGGGGGATCCTACGAGCAGTACTTC.

The chain couples TRBV15 to TRBJ2-3; either TRBD1 or TRBD2 may supply D (5 bases each). V lost 0 bases, J lost 4 bases, and 14 bases lay in between. Germline CDR1 is LNHNV and CDR2 is YYDKDF (reference sequence). This CDR3 is built from 16 residues. For the CDR3, the DNA is TGTGCCACCAGCAGAGATCTTCAGAGGGGTGCAGATACGCAGTATTTT. As protein: CATSRDLQRGADTQYF.

The chain uses TRBV6-5 and TRBJ2-7; 12 bases align to TRBD2. With 6 bases clipped from V and 4 bases from J, the junction kept 7 bases outside the gene matches. The CDR3 is made up of 15 amino acids. CDR1 and CDR2 (germline): MNHEY, SVGAGI. This CDR3 is CASSRGLAGPYEQYF. The CDR3 nucleotides read TGTGCCAGCAGCCGCGGACTAGCGGGGCCTTACGAGCAGTACTTC.

This chain uses TRBV5-8 with TRBJ2-5, with 8 bases fitting TRBD1. V shed 0 bases and J 5 bases; nucleotides not matched to a gene: 3. CDR1 and CDR2 from the germline V gene are SGHTS and YDEGEE. This CDR3 is built from 14 residues. The CDR3 reads CASSLGTGRETQYF. In DNA form, the CDR3 reads TGTGCCAGCAGCTTGGGGACAGGGCGGGAGACCCAGTACTTC.

The chain joins TRBV9 to TRBJ2-7; D perhaps matches TRBD1 (5 bases). The ends were cut back, 8 bases at V and 5 bases at J, with 14 bases in the middle. Looked up from germline, CDR1 is SGDLS and CDR2 is YYNGEE. The CDR3 has 12 residues. The CDR3 reads CASANPGNEQYF. DNA for the CDR3: TGTGCCAGTGCGAACCCAGGGAACGAGCAGTACTTC.

The chain uses TRBV10-2 and TRBJ2-7, with D hard to call. Trimming removed 5 bases from V and 9 bases from J, with 8 bases in between. This CDR3 is built from 10 residues. The germline CDR1 and CDR2 sequences are WSHSY and SAAADI. In nucleotides, the CDR3 is TGCGCCAGCAGTAGCCGTCCGCAGTACTTC. Protein: CASSSRPQYF.

CDR3 protein: CARAGLLNYEQYF. DNA for the CDR3: TGCGCCAGGGCGGGACTACTTAACTACGAGCAGTACTTC. The chain links TRBV10-1 to TRBJ2-7, with 7 bases that match TRBD2. The CDR3 totals 13 residues. In germline, CDR1 is WNHNN, CDR2 SYGVQD (reference sequence). Losses at the gene ends were 9 bases for V and 3 bases for J; bases not matched to a gene: 8.

This clone was seen a single time. The J gene is TRBJ1-5, the V gene TRBV5-8, with D possibly matching TRBD1 (5 bases). V lost 4 bases and J 9 bases, leaving 14 bases between the germline ends. CDR3 length equals 13 residues. CDR1 is SGHTS and CDR2 is YDEGEE in the germline V gene. This chain's CDR3 is CASSRPGPWPQHF. The DNA for the CDR3 is TGTGCCAGCAGCCGCCCAGGGCCCTGGCCCCAGCATTTT.

This clone was observed once. The chain employs TRBV9 and TRBJ1-1, with TRBD1 identical over 7 bases. CDR1 SGDLS and CDR2 YYNGEE come from the germline V gene. The CDR3 is made up of 15 amino acids. After removal of 6 bases from V and 0 bases from J, the junction contained 8 bases not matched to a gene. DNA for the CDR3: TGTGCCAGCAAGGATCCACAGGGGATGAACACTGAAGCTTTCTTT. Amino acids: CASKDPQGMNTEAFF.

The rearrangement links TRBV27 to TRBJ1-2, with D perhaps matching TRBD1 (5 bases). The CDR3 spans 13 residues. Germline V lookup: CDR1 MNHEY, CDR2 SMNVEV (reference sequence). Trimming took 2 bases from V and 1 from J, leaving 5 bases between them. Here the CDR3 reads CASSLGHNYGYTF. CDR3 coding DNA: TGTGCCAGCAGTTTAGGACATAACTATGGCTACACCTTC.

CDR3 nucleotide sequence: TGTGCCAGTAGTATAGCCGCCGGGGCCTACGAGCAGTACTTC. It codes for CASSIAAGAYEQYF. V gene TRBV19 combines with J gene TRBJ2-5, with D possibly matching TRBD2 (5 bases). The assigned J gene may be wrong: the sequence end matches TRBJ2-7 better. Germline V gene sequence: CDR1 LNHDA, CDR2 SQIVND (reference sequence). The CDR3 contains 14 residues.

This chain links TRBV4-2 with TRBJ2-7, with 13 bases fitting TRBD2. The CDR3 is 16 residues long. The germline V gene has CDR1 LGHNA and CDR2 YNFKEQ. The J segment lost 0 bases and the V segment lost 3 bases, leaving 2 bases of the junction unmatched. The CDR3 protein is CASSQGTSGVSYEQYF. As DNA, the CDR3 is TGTGCCAGCAGCCAGGGGACTAGCGGGGTCTCCTACGAGCAGTACTTC.

J is TRBJ2-5 and V is TRBV27; D is undetermined. Trimming took 4 bases from V and 1 from J, leaving 10 bases between them. Germline V gene sequence: CDR1 MNHEY, CDR2 SMNVEV (reference sequence). The CDR3 consists of 14 residues. The CDR3 DNA sequence: TGTGCCAGCAGTTCTCCGCTCTTCCAAGAGACCCAGTACTTC. This codes for CASSSPLFQETQYF.

The chain recombines TRBV19 with TRBJ2-7, with 10 positions matching TRBD2. V lost 5 bases and J lost 6; bases outside the gene matches: 10. The CDR3 length is 15 residues. Per the germline V gene, CDR1 is LNHDA and CDR2 is SQIVND (reference sequence). This CDR3 is CASSFSSGRASEQYF. CDR3 nucleotides: TGTGCCAGTAGTTTCTCAAGCGGGAGGGCCTCCGAGCAGTACTTC. Drawing the rest from reference TRBV19 and TRBJ2-7, the complete variable domain is DGGITQSPKYLFRKEGQNVTLSCEQNLNHDAMYWYRQDPGQGLRLIYYSQIVNDFQKGDIAEGYSVSREKKESFPLTVTSAQKNPTAFYLCASSFSSGRASEQYFGPGTRLTVT.

The V call is TRBV25-1, the J call TRBJ2-7, with D hard to call. Germline CDR1 reads MGHDK; CDR2 reads SYGVNS. The CDR3 has 12 amino acids. Trimming cost V 6 bases and J 4 bases, with 10 bases left between them. The CDR3 region is CASSPGEYEQYF. In DNA, the CDR3 is TGTGCCAGCAGCCCGGGCGAGTACGAGCAGTACTTC.

This rearrangement joins TRBV25-1 to TRBJ2-7; D perhaps matches TRBD2 (5 bases). The CDR3 is 15 amino acids. The ends were cut back, 4 bases at V and 3 bases at J, with 16 bases in the middle. Germline CDR1 reads MGHDK; CDR2 reads SYGVNS. This CDR3 reads CASSAMRAPHYEQYF. The CDR3, as DNA: TGTGCCAGCAGTGCCATGAGGGCTCCCCACTACGAGCAGTACTTC.

The rearrangement links TRBV27 to TRBJ2-5, with 8 bases fitting TRBD1. V lost 10 bases, J lost 5 bases, and 3 bases stayed unmatched. CDR3 length equals 11 residues. Germline V gives CDR1 MNHEY, CDR2 SMNVEV (reference sequence). The CDR3 DNA reads TGTGCCACCTGGACAGGGGAGACCCAGTACTTC. It yields the protein CATWTGETQYF.

This clone was found once. The J gene is TRBJ1-1, the V gene TRBV11-2; D gene unclear. The CDR3 contains 15 residues. Trimming took off 3 bases at V and 0 bases at J, with 11 bases between the two ends. Germline V gene data show CDR1 as SGHAT and CDR2 as FQNNGV. In DNA, the CDR3 is TGTGCCAGCAGCTTCGTTGGAGGCATGAACACTGAAGCTTTCTTT. Its protein is CASSFVGGMNTEAFF.

This chain connects TRBV7-2 to TRBJ2-7; the D is unclear. The V end lost 1 base, the J end lost 2 bases, and 6 bases lay between the germline ends. The CDR3 is made up of 13 amino acids. In germline, CDR1 is SGHTA, CDR2 FQGNSA. The CDR3 here is CASSLGLAYEQYF. CDR3 bases: TGTGCCAGCAGCTTAGGGCTAGCCTACGAGCAGTACTTC.

In its sample, this clone was seen once. One end of the junction does not line up with germline, which may come from a read error. The chain joins TRBV4-1 to TRBJ2-1; D is perhaps TRBD2 (6 bases). The CDR3 has 13 amino acids. Germline CDR1 reads MGHRA; CDR2 reads YSYEKL. CDR3 nucleotides: TGTGCCAGCAGCTCCGGGACTTACAATGAGCAGTTCTTC. It is translated as CASSSGTYNEQFF.

This clone occurred a few times. The CDR3 DNA reads TGTGCCAGTAGCGGAGGGCCGAACACCGGGGAGCTGTTTTTT. It specifies CASSGGPNTGELFF. V usage is TRBV19 and J usage is TRBJ2-2; maybe TRBD2 (6 bases). Trimming removed 6 bases from V and 0 bases from J, with 8 bases in between. The CDR3 extends over 14 amino acids. Germline V gives CDR1 LNHDA, CDR2 SQIVND (reference sequence). Full variable domain (remainder filled in from reference TRBV19 and TRBJ2-2): DGGITQSPKYLFRKEGQNVTLSCEQNLNHDAMYWYRQDPGQGLRLIYYSQIVNDFQKGDIAEGYSVSREKKESFPLTVTSAQKNPTAFYLCASSGGPNTGELFFGEGSRLTVL.

The chain links TRBV19 to TRBJ1-1; D call uncertain. The germline V and J ends were trimmed by 3 bases and 5 bases, with 13 bases remaining between them. The CDR3 covers 14 residues. Germline values: CDR1 LNHDA, CDR2 SQIVND (reference sequence). CDR3 residues: CASSISGVGTEAFF. The CDR3 bases are TGTGCCAGTAGTATTTCCGGGGTTGGGACTGAAGCTTTCTTT.

V and J are TRBV30 and TRBJ1-2; no definite D call. This CDR3 has 10 residues. V shed 6 bases and J shed 8 bases, with 10 bases lying between them. CDR1 and CDR2 (germline): GTSNPN, SVGIG (reference sequence). CDR3 sequence reads: CACRTLGYTF. CDR3 sequence (DNA): TGTGCCTGTCGGACGCTCGGCTACACCTTC.

This chain connects TRBV5-6 to TRBJ2-5; 13 positions agree with TRBD2. The CDR3 is made up of 15 amino acids. V gave up 4 bases and J gave up 5 bases; unmatched junction bases: 5. Germline CDR1 is SGHDT and CDR2 is YYEEEE. CDR3: CASSPETSGRETQYF. CDR3 DNA sequence: TGTGCCAGCAGCCCCGAGACTAGCGGGAGGGAGACCCAGTACTTC.

The chain carries TRBV7-9 and TRBJ2-7; possible D gene TRBD2, 6 bases. Germline CDR1 and CDR2: SEHNR and FQNEAQ (reference sequence). V gave up 5 bases and J gave up 3 bases, with 23 bases separating them. The CDR3 contains 17 residues. Here the CDR3 DNA reads TGTGCCAGCAGCGTGATAGGAGGGCGTGGGGTTAGCTACGAGCAGTACTTC. Translating gives CASSVIGGRGVSYEQYF. Variable domain in full (rest from reference TRBV7-9 and TRBJ2-7): DTGVSQNPRHKITKRGQNVTFRCDPISEHNRLYWYRQTLGQGPEFLTYFQNEAQLEKSRLLSDRFSAERPKGSFSTLEIQRTEQGDSAMYLCASSVIGGRGVSYEQYFGPGTRLTVT.

The V call is TRBV20-1, the J call TRBJ2-3; D unclear. Trimming pared 1 base from V and 4 bases from J, leaving 3 bases between. The CDR3 spans 11 residues. The V gene's germline CDR1 is DFQATT and CDR2 SNEGSKA (reference sequence). CDR3 amino acids: CSARAADTQYF. For the CDR3, the DNA is TGCAGTGCTAGAGCGGCAGATACGCAGTATTTT.

The chain is built from TRBV13 and TRBJ2-6, with D perhaps TRBD1 or TRBD2 (7 bases each). V lost 4 bases and J lost 4, with 11 bases in between. Germline lookup yields CDR1 PRHDT and CDR2 FYEKMQ (reference sequence). The length of the CDR3 is 15 residues. The CDR3 DNA is TGTGCCAGCAGCTCCAGGGGGGGCGGGGCCAACGTCCTGACTTTC. Protein sequence: CASSSRGGGANVLTF.